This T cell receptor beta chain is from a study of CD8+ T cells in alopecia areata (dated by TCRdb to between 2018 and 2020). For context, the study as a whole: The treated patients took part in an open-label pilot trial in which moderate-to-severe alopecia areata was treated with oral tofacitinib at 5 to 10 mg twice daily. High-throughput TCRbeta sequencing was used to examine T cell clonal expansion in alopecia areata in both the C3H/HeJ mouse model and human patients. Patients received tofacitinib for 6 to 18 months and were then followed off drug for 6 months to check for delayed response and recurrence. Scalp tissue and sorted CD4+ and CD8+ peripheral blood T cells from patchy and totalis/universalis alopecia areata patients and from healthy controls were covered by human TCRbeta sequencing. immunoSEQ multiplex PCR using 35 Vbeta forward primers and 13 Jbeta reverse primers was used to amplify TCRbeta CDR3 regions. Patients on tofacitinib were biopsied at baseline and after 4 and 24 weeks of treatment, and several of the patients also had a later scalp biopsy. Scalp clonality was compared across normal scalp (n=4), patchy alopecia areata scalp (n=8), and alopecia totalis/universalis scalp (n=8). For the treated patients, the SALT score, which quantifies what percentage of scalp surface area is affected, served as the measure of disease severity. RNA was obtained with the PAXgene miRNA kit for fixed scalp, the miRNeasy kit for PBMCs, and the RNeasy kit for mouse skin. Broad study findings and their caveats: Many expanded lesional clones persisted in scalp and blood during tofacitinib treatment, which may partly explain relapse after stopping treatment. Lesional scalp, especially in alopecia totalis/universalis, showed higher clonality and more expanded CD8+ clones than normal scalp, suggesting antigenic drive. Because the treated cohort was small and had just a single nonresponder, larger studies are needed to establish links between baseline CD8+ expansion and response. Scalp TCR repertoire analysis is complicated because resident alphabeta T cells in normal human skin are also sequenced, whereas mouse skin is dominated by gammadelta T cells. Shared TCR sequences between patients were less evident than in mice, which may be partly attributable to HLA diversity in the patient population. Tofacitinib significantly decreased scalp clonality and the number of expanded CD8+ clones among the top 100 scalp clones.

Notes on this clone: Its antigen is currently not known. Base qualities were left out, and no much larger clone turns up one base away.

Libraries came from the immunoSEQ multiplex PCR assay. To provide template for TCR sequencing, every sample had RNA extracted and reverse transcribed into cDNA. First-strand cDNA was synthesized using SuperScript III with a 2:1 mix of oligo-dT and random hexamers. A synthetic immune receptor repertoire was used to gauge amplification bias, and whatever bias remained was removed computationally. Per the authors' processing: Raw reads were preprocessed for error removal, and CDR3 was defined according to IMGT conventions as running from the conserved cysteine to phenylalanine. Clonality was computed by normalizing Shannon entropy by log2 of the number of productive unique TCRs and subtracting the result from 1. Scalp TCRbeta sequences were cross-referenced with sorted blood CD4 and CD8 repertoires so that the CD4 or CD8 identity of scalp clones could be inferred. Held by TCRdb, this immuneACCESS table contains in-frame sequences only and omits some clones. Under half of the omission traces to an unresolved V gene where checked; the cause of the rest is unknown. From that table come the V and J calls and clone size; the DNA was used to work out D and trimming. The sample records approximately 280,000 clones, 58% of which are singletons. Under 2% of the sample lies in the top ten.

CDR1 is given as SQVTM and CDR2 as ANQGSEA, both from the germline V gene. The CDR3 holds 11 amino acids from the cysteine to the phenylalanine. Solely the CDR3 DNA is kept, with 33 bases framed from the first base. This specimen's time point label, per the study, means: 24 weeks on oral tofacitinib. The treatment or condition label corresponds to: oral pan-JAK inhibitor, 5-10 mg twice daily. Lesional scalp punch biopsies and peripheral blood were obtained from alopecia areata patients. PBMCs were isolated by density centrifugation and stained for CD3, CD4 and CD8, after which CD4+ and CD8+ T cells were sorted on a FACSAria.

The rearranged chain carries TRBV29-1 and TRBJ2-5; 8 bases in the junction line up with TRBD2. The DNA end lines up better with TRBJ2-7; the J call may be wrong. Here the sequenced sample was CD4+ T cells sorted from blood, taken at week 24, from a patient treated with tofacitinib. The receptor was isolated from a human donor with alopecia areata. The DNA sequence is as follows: TGCAGCGTTGCGGGAGGGGACGAGCAGTACTTC. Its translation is CSVAGGDEQYF.